This TCR beta chain was sequenced for a study of T cell repertoires and HLA-DP antigens (dated by TCRdb to between 2018 and 2020). At the level of the whole study: The study used an in vitro model of CD4+ T cell alloreactivity in which transduced HeLa cells presented allogeneic HLA-DP. One alloantigen differed from self by one peptide-binding groove amino acid, whereas the other differed by ten, modelling structurally similar versus dissimilar alloantigens. Of the three donors, two were male and one was female, with ages ranging from the 18-to-29 band to the 60-to-69 band. An average DNA input of approximately 220 ng was used for sorted CD137+CD4+ samples, compared with approximately 1.3 ug for pre-culture CD4+ samples.

TCRB CDR3 regions were amplified with the immunoSEQ multiplex PCR using forward primers for 54 TRBV segments and reverse primers for 13 TRBJ segments. Deep resolution, with a target of approximately 180,000 T cell genomes, was applied to the sequencing of pre-culture CD4+ samples. Sequencing of the amplicons on an Illumina HiSeq System generated 87 bp reads spanning the CDR3. Regarding the original processing steps: Reads were corrected for PCR and sequencing errors, and CDR3 regions were defined by alignment to IMGT reference sequences. Synthetic template pools were used to estimate template counts and unique rearrangement counts. Clonality was calculated as 1 minus Pielou's evenness. Richness was estimated with the Daley-Smith estimator. Morisita's index served as the measure of repertoire overlap. A clone counted as low-abundance if it appeared in cultured samples but went undetected in the pre-culture repertoire of the same donor. Here the immuneACCESS table is served through TCRdb, limited to in-frame sequences with V and J called. Missing clones are a known gap in these copies; in checked studies unresolved V genes cover under half, and the rest lacks a known reason. V, J and clone size derive from that table, while D and trimming were established from the DNA sequence. The sample table contains 90,000 to 130,000 clones; only one count was recorded for about 92% of them. Jointly, the top ten make up 0.25% to 0.3% of the sample.

Here is what the overall study found, with its caveats: Naive and memory CD4+ repertoires were not analysed separately. Clones undetected before culture had an average cumulative frequency of approximately 38% against one allele versus around 50% against the other. Limitations included only a few donors, a non-physiological HeLa antigen-presenting system, and the use of total CD4+ responder cells. Similar clonality (around 0.39) was observed for sorted CD137+ cells against both alloantigens, and this clonality was much higher than that observed in pre-culture samples (approximately 0.043).

To note about this clone: Its specific antigen is unknown. The input lacks base qualities; no much larger clone sits a single base away.

The junction shows trimming of 6 bases on V and 1 base on J, plus 9 bases between the germline ends. CDR1 MNHEY and CDR2 SMNVEV are derived from the germline V gene (reference sequence). The cysteine opens and the phenylalanine closes a CDR3 of 13 amino acids. Just CDR3 DNA is preserved here, 39 bases in frame from base 1. Untouched CD4+ T cells were isolated from Ficoll-separated PBMC through negative selection with magnetic beads, and an average purity of 97.7% was reached. Untouched CD4+ T cells were isolated with magnetic beads from Ficoll-separated PBMC, and a purity of about 98% was reached with negligible CD8+ contamination. Donors were three healthy blood donors whose buffy coats supplied peripheral blood mononuclear cells. Each of the three donors was CMV seronegative. The DNeasy Blood & Tissue Kit was used for extraction of genomic DNA. Genomic DNA from sorted CD137+CD4+ cells and from pre-culture CD4+ baseline samples of each subject was subjected to TCRB sequencing.

The origin of this receptor is a woman between 18 and 30 years old in good health and CMV-seronegative. Rearrangement joined TRBV27 to TRBJ1-2, with the D segment identity uncertain. Sequencing was done on a sample of CD4+ T cells from PBMCs. The CDR3 protein sequence reads: CASRRLGNYGYTF. The DNA sequence is as follows: TGTGCCAGCAGGCGACTGGGTAACTATGGCTACACCTTC.